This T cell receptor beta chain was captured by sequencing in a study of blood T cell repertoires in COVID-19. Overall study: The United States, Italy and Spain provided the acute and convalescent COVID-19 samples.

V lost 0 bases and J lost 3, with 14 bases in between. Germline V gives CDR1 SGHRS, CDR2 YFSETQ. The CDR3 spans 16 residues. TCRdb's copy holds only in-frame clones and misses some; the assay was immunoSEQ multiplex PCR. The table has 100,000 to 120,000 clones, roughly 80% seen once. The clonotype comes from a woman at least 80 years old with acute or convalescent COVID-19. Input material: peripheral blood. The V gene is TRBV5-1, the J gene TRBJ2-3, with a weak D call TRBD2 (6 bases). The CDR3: CASSLGWWEATDTQYF. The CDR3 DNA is TGCGCCAGCAGCTTGGGCTGGTGGGAGGCTACAGATACGCAGTATTTT.